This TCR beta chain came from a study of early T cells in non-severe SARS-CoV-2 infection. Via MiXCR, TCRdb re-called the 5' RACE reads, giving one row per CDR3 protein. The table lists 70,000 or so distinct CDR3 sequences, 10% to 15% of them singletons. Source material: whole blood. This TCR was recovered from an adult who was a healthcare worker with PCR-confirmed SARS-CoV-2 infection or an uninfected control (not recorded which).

The CDR3 region has the DNA TGTGCCAGCTCACCCCCCTCCCTCTCCTACGAGCAGTACTTC. It is translated as CASSPPSLSYEQYF. V and J are TRBV18 and TRBJ2-7; D gene uncertain. Germline V gene sequence: CDR1 KGHSH, CDR2 LQKENI. The CDR3 loop spans 14 amino acids. V lost 3 bases and J lost 0, with 9 bases in between.